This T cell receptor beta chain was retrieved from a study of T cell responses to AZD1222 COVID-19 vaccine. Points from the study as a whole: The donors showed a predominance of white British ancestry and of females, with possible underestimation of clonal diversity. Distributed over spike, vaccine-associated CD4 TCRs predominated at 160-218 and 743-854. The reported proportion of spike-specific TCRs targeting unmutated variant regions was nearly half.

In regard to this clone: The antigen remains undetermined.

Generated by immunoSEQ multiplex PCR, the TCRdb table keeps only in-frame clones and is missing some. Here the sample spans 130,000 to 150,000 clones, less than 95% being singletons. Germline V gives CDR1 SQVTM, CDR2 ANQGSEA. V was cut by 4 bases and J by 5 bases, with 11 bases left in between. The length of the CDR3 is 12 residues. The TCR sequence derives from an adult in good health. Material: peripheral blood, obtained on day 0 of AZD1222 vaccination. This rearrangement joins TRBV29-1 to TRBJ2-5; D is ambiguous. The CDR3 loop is CSVGFVRETQYF. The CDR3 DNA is TGCAGCGTTGGTTTCGTACGGGAGACCCAGTACTTC.